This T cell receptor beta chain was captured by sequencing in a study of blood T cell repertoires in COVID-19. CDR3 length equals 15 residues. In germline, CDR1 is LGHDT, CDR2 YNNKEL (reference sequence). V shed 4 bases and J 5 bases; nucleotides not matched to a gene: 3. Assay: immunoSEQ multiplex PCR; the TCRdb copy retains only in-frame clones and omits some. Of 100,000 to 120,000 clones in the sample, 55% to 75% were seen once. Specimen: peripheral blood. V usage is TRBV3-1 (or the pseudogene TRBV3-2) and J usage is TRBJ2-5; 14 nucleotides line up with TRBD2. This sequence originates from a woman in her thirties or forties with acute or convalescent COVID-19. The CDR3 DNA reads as TGTGCCAGCAGCCCCGGACTAGCGGGGGGCGAGACCCAGTACTTC. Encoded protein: CASSPGLAGGETQYF.